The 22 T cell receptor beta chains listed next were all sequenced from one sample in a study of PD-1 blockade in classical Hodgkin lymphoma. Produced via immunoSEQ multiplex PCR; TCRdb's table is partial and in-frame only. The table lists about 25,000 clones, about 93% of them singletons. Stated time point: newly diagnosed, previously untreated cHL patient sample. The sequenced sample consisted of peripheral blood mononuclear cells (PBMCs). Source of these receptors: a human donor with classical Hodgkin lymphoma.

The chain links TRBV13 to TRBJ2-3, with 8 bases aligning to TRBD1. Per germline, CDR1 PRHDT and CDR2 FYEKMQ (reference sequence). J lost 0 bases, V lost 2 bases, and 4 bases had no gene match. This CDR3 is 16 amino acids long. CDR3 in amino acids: CASSLHTGGSTDTQYF. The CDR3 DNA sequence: TGTGCCAGCAGCTTACACACAGGGGGGAGCACAGATACGCAGTATTTT.

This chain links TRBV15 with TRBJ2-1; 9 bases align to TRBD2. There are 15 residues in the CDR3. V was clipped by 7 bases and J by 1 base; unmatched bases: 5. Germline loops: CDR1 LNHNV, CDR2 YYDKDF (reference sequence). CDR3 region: CATTLSGSSYNEQFF. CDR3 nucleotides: TGTGCCACCACGCTTAGCGGGAGTTCCTACAATGAGCAGTTCTTC. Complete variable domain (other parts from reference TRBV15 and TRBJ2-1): DAMVIQNPRYQVTQFGKPVTLSCSQTLNHNVMYWYQQKSSQAPKLLFHYYDKDFNNEADTPDNFQSRRPNTSFCFLDIRSPGLGDTAMYLCATTLSGSSYNEQFFGPGTRLTVL.

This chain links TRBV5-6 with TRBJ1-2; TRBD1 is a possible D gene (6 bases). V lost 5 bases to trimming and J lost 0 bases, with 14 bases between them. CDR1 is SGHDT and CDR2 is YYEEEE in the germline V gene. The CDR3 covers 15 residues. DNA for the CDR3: TGTGCCAGCAGACCCATCCGGGGGCCTAACTATGGCTACACCTTC. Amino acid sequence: CASRPIRGPNYGYTF.

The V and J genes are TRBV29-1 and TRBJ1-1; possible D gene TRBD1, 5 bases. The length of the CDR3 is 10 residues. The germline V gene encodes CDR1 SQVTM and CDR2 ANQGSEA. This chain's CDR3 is CGGTNTEAFF. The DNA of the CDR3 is TGCGGAGGGACTAACACTGAAGCTTTCTTT.

The CDR3 DNA is TGTGCCATCAGTGATGGGGGTTTGACCTACGAGCAGTACTTC. Translated, it gives CAISDGGLTYEQYF. The V gene is TRBV10-3, the J gene TRBJ2-7; possibly TRBD1 or TRBD2 for D (5 bases each). V gave up 3 bases and J gave up 2 bases, with 11 bases separating them. CDR1 ENHRY and CDR2 SYGVKD come from the germline V gene. The length of the CDR3 is 14 residues.

The CDR3 reads CASSLTRGRALNTGELFF. The CDR3 nucleotides are TGTGCCAGCAGCTTAACGCGCGGGAGGGCTTTAAACACCGGGGAGCTGTTTTTT. The J gene is TRBJ2-2, the V gene TRBV7-2; 9 nucleotides agree with TRBD2. Germline CDR1 and CDR2: SGHTA and FQGNSA. The V and J ends lost 2 bases and 2 bases, in that order; junction bases with no gene match: 9. The CDR3 loop spans 18 amino acids.

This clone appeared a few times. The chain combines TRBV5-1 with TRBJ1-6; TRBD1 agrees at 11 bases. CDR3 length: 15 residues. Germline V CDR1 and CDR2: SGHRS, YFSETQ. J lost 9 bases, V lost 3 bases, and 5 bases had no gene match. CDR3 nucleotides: TGCGCCAGCAGCTCGAGAGGGACAGGGGGTTCACCCCTCCACTTT. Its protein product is CASSSRGTGGSPLHF.

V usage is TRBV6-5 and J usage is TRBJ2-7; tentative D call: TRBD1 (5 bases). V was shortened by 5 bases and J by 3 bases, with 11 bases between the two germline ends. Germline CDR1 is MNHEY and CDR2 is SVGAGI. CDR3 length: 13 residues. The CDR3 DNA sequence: TGTGCCAGCAGTCAATCGGACAACTACGAGCAGTACTTC. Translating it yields CASSQSDNYEQYF.

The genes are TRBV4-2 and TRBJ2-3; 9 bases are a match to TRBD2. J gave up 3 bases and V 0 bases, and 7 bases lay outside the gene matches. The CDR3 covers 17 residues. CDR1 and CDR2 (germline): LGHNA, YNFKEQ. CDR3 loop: CASSQELAGAPTDTQYF. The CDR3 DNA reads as TGTGCCAGCAGCCAAGAATTAGCGGGGGCCCCAACAGATACGCAGTATTTT.

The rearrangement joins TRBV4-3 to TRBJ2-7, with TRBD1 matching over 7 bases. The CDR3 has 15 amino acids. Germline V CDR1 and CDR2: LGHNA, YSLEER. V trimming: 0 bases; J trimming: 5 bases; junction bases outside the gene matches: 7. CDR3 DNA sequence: TGCGCCAGCAGCCAAGAGGTACAGGGGATGAACGAGCAGTACTTC. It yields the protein CASSQEVQGMNEQYF.

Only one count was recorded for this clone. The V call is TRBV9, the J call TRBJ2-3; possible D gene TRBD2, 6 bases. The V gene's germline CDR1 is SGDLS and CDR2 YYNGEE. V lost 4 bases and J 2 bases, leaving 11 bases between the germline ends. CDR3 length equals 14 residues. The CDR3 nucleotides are TGTGCCAGCAGCCCTCGGGACTTCACAGATACGCAGTATTTT. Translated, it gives CASSPRDFTDTQYF.

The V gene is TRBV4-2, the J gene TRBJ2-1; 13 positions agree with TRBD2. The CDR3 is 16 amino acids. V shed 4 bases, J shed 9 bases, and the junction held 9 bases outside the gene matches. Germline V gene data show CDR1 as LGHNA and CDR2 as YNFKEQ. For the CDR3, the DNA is TGTGCCAGCAGCCCATGGACTAGCGGGGGATTTGGTGAGCAGTTCTTC. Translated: CASSPWTSGGFGEQFF.

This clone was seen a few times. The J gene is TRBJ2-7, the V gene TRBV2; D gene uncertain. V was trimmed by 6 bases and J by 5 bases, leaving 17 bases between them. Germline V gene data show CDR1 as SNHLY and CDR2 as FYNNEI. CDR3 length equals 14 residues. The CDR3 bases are TGTGCCAGCAGGTCGGCCCTCCCACGGGACGAGCAGTACTTC. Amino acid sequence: CASRSALPRDEQYF.

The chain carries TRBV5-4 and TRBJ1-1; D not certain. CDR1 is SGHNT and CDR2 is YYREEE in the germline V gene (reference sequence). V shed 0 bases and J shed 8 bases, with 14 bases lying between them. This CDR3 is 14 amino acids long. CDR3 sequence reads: CASSLAVGRGEAFF. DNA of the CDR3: TGTGCCAGCAGCTTGGCCGTGGGAAGAGGGGAAGCTTTCTTT.

The CDR3 DNA follows: TGTGCCAGCAGGGGGGCGAGAGCTTATAATTCACCCCTCCACTTT. It codes for CASRGARAYNSPLHF. The rearrangement joins TRBV7-2 to TRBJ1-6; possibly TRBD1 for D (6 bases). V was shortened by 6 bases and J by 4 bases, with 13 bases between the two germline ends. In germline, CDR1 is SGHTA, CDR2 FQGNSA. The length of the CDR3 is 15 residues.

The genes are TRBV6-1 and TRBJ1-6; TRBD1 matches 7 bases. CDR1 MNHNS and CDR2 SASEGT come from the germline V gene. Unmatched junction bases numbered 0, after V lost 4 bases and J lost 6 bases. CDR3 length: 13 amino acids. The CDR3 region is CASSGQGNSPLHF. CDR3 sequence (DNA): TGTGCCAGCAGTGGACAGGGTAATTCACCCCTCCACTTT.

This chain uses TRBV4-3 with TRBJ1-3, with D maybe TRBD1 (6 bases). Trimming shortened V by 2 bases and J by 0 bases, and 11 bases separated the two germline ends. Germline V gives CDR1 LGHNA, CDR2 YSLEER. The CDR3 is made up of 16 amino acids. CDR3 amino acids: CASSQFRDNSGNTIYF. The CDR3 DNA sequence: TGCGCCAGCAGCCAATTCCGGGACAACTCTGGAAACACCATATATTTT.

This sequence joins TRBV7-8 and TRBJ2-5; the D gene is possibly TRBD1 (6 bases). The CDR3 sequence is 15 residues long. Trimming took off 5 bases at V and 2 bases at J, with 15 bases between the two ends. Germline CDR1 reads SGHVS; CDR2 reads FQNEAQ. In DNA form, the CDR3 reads TGTGCCAGCAGCCCGCCCAGGACAGTTCAAGAGACCCAGTACTTC. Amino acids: CASSPPRTVQETQYF.

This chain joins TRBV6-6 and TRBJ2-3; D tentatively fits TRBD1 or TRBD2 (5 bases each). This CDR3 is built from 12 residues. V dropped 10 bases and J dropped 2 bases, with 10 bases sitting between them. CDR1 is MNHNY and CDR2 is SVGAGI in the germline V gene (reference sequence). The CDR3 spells CATGAVTDTQYF. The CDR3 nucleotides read TGTGCCACCGGGGCCGTCACAGATACGCAGTATTTT.

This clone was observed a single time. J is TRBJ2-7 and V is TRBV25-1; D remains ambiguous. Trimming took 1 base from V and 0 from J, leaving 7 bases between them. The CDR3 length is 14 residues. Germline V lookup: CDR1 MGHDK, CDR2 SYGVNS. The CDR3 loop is CASSELGSSYEQYF. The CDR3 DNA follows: TGTGCCAGCAGTGAATTAGGCAGCTCCTACGAGCAGTACTTC.

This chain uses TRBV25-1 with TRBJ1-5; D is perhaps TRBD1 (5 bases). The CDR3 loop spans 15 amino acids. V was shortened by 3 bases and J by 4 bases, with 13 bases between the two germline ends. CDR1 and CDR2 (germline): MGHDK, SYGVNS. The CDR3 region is CASSEGGASNQPQHF. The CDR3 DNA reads TGTGCCAGCAGTGAGGGTGGGGCTTCAAATCAGCCCCAGCATTTT.

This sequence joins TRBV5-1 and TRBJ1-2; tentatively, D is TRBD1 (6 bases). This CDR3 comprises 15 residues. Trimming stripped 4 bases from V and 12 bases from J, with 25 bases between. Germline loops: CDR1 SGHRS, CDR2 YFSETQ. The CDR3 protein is CASSPLGTPAEGDTF. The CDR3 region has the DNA TGCGCCAGCAGCCCGCTCGGGACACCGGCTGAGGGGGACACCTTC.